This T cell receptor (beta chain) was recorded in a study of blood T cell repertoires in COVID-19. The wider study: PBMCs, B-cell-depleted T cells, or T cells were the source of the cDNA or gDNA that made up the material.

In germline, CDR1 is MNHNY, CDR2 SVGAGI (reference sequence). This CDR3 has 15 residues. Germline trimming cut 6 bases from V and 6 bases from J; bases unmatched to any gene: 7. The assay was immunoSEQ multiplex PCR, and TCRdb's table has in-frame clones only and misses some. The table includes under 300,000 clones, approximately 88% detected once. The chain links TRBV6-6 to TRBJ1-4, with 10 bases lining up with TRBD1. This sequence was found in a woman aged 40 to 50 who had been exposed to COVID-19. The sequencing input was PBMCs or T cells enriched from blood (not recorded which). The CDR3 region is CASRIGTGVDEKLFF. CDR3 sequence (DNA): TGTGCCAGCAGAATAGGGACAGGGGTGGATGAAAAACTGTTTTTT.